These T cell receptor beta chains were read from a single sample in a study of Graves' ophthalmopathy and Graves' hyperthyroidism. TCRdb re-called the multiplex PCR reads with MiXCR, one entry per CDR3 protein. The sample has over a million distinct CDR3 sequences, 36% seen once. Input material: peripheral blood or thyroid tissue (not recorded which). The origin of the receptors is an adult man with Graves' hyperthyroidism. Both conserved end residues are part of each CDR3. Each record gives: V gene, D gene, clone size, J gene, CDR3 protein, CDR3 DNA. The D gene is left open where the match is weak. The size of a clone is reported for some rows only, either as once, few or many, or as a class for expanded clones.

TRBV20-1,NA,many,TRBJ1-5,CSANPLGRNRNQPQHF,TGCAGTGCTAACCCTTTGGGACGGAACCGCAATCAGCCCCAGCATTTT
TRBV20-1,NA,NA,TRBJ2-7,CSAMGTRSYEQYF,TGCAGTGCTATGGGGACCCGCTCCTACGAGCAGTACTTC
TRBV5-1,NA,many,TRBJ2-5,CASRGGIQETQYF,TGCGCCAGCCGTGGAGGGATCCAAGAGACCCAGTACTTC
TRBV9,TRBD1,NA,TRBJ2-2,CASSVGTGGADGELFF,TGTGCCAGCAGCGTAGGGACAGGGGGCGCGGACGGGGAGCTGTTTTTT
TRBV29-1,NA,once,TRBJ2-7,CSVEPGGHLYEQYF,TGCAGCGTTGAACCCGGCGGGCACCTCTACGAGCAGTACTTC
TRBV7-8,NA,NA,TRBJ2-5,CASRSGGRVQETQYF,TGTGCCAGCAGGTCTGGGGGCAGGGTACAAGAGACCCAGTACTTC
TRBV15,NA,many,TRBJ1-5,CATSRMAPGHDSNQPQHF,TGTGCCACCAGCAGAATGGCGCCGGGACACGATAGCAATCAGCCCCAGCATTTT
TRBV5-8,TRBD2,NA,TRBJ2-7,CASSQDLERGEQYF,TGTGCCAGCAGCCAAGACCTAGAGCGGGGCGAGCAGTACTTC
TRBV25-1,TRBD1,NA,TRBJ2-7,CASRMTGTYGQYF,TGTGCCAGCAGAATGACAGGGACCTACGGGCAGTACTTC
TRBV7-2,NA,many,TRBJ2-5,CASSLRVEETQYF,TGTGCCAGCAGCCTGCGGGTTGAGGAGACCCAGTACTTC
TRBV10-3,NA,few,TRBJ1-1,CASSYGGRGEAFF,TGTGCCAGCAGTTACGGGGGGCGAGGTGAAGCTTTCTTT
TRBV7-9,NA,many,TRBJ1-1,CASSLVGQQTEAFF,TGTGCCAGCAGCTTAGTGGGGCAGCAGACGGAAGCTTTCTTT
TRBV2,NA,once,TRBJ1-2,CASSRLSIAGEGGYTF,TGTGCCAGCAGTCGACTTTCCATAGCGGGAGAGGGCGGCTACACCTTC
TRBV20-1,TRBD2,NA,TRBJ2-2,CSATPSGSYTGELFF,TGCAGTGCTACCCCTAGCGGGAGCTACACCGGGGAGCTGTTTTTT
TRBV4-3,NA,NA,TRBJ2-6,CASSQDLVTSGANVLTF,TGCGCCAGCAGCCAAGATTTAGTGACCTCTGGGGCCAACGTCCTGACTTTC
TRBV10-3,NA,many,TRBJ1-4,CAISESTSPNEKLFF,TGTGCCATCAGTGAGTCGACCAGTCCCAATGAAAAACTGTTTTTT
TRBV27,NA,NA,TRBJ2-7,CASSPIEGTHEQYF,TGTGCCAGCAGTCCTATCGAGGGGACCCACGAGCAGTACTTC
TRBV28,NA,NA,TRBJ2-7,CASSLRAGWAPEQYF,TGTGCCAGCAGTTTGCGGGCAGGGTGGGCTCCCGAGCAGTACTTC
TRBV2,NA,many,TRBJ1-5,CASRSLNQPQHF,TGTGCCAGCAGGTCTCTCAATCAGCCCCAGCATTTT
TRBV6-5,TRBD1,once,TRBJ1-5,CASIAGGANQPQHF,TGTGCCAGCATCGCAGGGGGCGCGAATCAGCCCCAGCATTTT
TRBV6-1,NA,NA,TRBJ2-7,CASSERLAYEQYF,TGTGCCAGCAGTGAAAGGTTGGCCTACGAGCAGTACTTC
TRBV5-5,NA,NA,TRBJ1-1,CASSVTSRMNTEAFF,TGTGCCAGCAGCGTAACCTCGCGCATGAACACTGAAGCTTTCTTT
TRBV10-3,TRBD1,NA,TRBJ1-2,CASSYPRQGNGYTF,TGTGCCAGCAGTTACCCGCGACAGGGGAATGGCTACACCTTC
TRBV20-1,NA,many,TRBJ1-5,CSATRRVNQPQHF,TGCAGTGCTACCCGCCGGGTTAATCAGCCCCAGCATTTT
TRBV7-8,NA,NA,TRBJ2-5,CASSLGLEGETQYF,TGTGCCAGCAGCTTAGGTCTGGAAGGGGAGACCCAGTACTTC
TRBV7-2,TRBD1,many,TRBJ1-2,CASSWTGGDYGYTF,TGTGCCAGCAGCTGGACAGGGGGCGACTATGGCTACACCTTC
TRBV5-6,NA,many,TRBJ1-6,CASSTLGTPLHF,TGTGCCAGCAGCACCCTAGGGACACCCCTCCACTTT
TRBV10-3,TRBD1,many,TRBJ1-1,CAISTGGTEAFF,TGTGCCATCAGTACAGGGGGCACTGAAGCTTTCTTT
TRBV7-9,NA,NA,TRBJ1-1,CASSDGTSGGRISTEAFF,TGTGCCAGCAGCGATGGGACTAGCGGGGGGCGCATTAGCACTGAAGCTTTCTTT
TRBV10-3,NA,NA,TRBJ1-1,CAISTGHLNTEAFF,TGTGCCATCAGTACAGGACACTTGAACACTGAAGCTTTCTTT
TRBV19,TRBD1,NA,TRBJ2-2,CASSPRTGRSETGELFF,TGTGCCAGTAGTCCGCGGACAGGGAGGTCAGAGACCGGGGAGCTGTTTTTT
TRBV6-5,NA,many,TRBJ1-2,CASSYAAGDGYTF,TGTGCCAGCAGTTACGCTGCTGGTGATGGCTACACCTTC
TRBV10-2,NA,few,TRBJ1-2,CASSEPDSRTNYGYTF,TGCGCCAGCAGTGAGCCGGACAGTCGAACTAACTATGGCTACACCTTC
TRBV7-6,NA,many,TRBJ2-7,CASSSYRGKGTYEQYF,TGTGCCAGCAGCTCGTATCGCGGGAAAGGAACCTACGAGCAGTACTTC
TRBV20-1,NA,many,TRBJ1-2,CSAEPWGNYGYTF,TGCAGTGCAGAGCCGTGGGGGAACTATGGCTACACCTTC
TRBV7-9,TRBD1,once,TRBJ2-6,CASRQGTGVSGANVLTF,TGTGCCAGCAGGCAGGGGACAGGGGTTTCTGGGGCCAACGTCCTGACTTTC
TRBV29-1,TRBD1,NA,TRBJ2-2,CSVQNMVGGTGSGELFF,TGCAGCGTTCAAAACATGGTTGGTGGGACAGGGAGCGGGGAGCTGTTTTTT
TRBV7-8,TRBD1,NA,TRBJ1-1,CASRSKPGQGVTEAFF,TGTGCCAGCAGGTCAAAACCGGGACAGGGCGTCACTGAAGCTTTCTTT
TRBV7-2,NA,many,TRBJ2-7,CASSQAHSYEQYF,TGTGCCAGCAGCCAAGCCCACTCCTACGAGCAGTACTTC
TRBV20-1,TRBD1,many,TRBJ1-2,CSASTGGYAGYTF,TGCAGTGCTAGCACAGGGGGATACGCTGGCTACACCTTC
TRBV6-2/TRBV6-3,NA,many,TRBJ1-5,CASSYSEGGQPQHF,TGTGCCAGCAGTTACTCGGAGGGCGGCCAGCCCCAGCATTTT
TRBV20-1,TRBD1,few,TRBJ1-2,CSARYRGYGYTF,TGCAGTGCTAGATACAGGGGCTATGGCTACACCTTC
TRBV19,NA,NA,TRBJ1-5,CASSIVFRAHQPQHF,TGTGCCAGTAGTATAGTGTTCAGGGCCCATCAGCCCCAGCATTTT
TRBV15,NA,many,TRBJ2-7,CATSRGQVEGEQYF,TGTGCCACCAGCAGAGGACAGGTCGAGGGGGAGCAGTACTTC
TRBV2,TRBD1,many,TRBJ2-7,CASRGTGGSYEQYF,TGTGCCAGCAGGGGGACAGGGGGCAGCTACGAGCAGTACTTC
TRBV11-2,TRBD1,many,TRBJ2-5,CASSYGTGSQETQYF,TGTGCCAGCAGCTATGGGACAGGAAGCCAAGAGACCCAGTACTTC
TRBV7-2,TRBD2,NA,TRBJ2-2,CASSPSGGLNTGELFF,TGTGCCAGCAGCCCGAGCGGGGGATTAAACACCGGGGAGCTGTTTTTT
TRBV7-2,TRBD2,NA,TRBJ2-2,CASSSRTSEELFF,TGTGCCAGCAGCTCCCGGACTAGCGAGGAGCTGTTTTTT
TRBV5-4,TRBD1,NA,TRBJ1-5,CASSHQGQGFSNQPQHF,TGTGCCAGCAGCCACCAGGGACAGGGTTTCAGCAATCAGCCCCAGCATTTT
TRBV20-1,NA,NA,TRBJ1-6,CSERGSESPLHF,TGCAGTGAGAGAGGGAGTGAGTCACCCCTCCACTTT
TRBV7-6,NA,NA,TRBJ2-6,CASSRRADSGANVLTF,TGTGCCAGCAGCAGGAGGGCCGACTCTGGGGCCAACGTCCTGACTTTC
TRBV29-1,TRBD2,NA,TRBJ2-1,CSVDERGTRYNEQFF,TGCAGCGTTGATGAGAGGGGGACTAGATACAATGAGCAGTTCTTC
TRBV28,NA,NA,TRBJ1-1,CASSLPNPAEAFF,TGTGCCAGCAGTTTACCGAATCCCGCTGAAGCTTTCTTT
TRBV15,NA,many,TRBJ1-1,CATSRDWGRNTEAFF,TGTGCCACCAGCAGAGATTGGGGGCGGAACACTGAAGCTTTCTTT
TRBV19,NA,few,TRBJ1-5,CASSIRTADLSQPQHF,TGTGCCAGTAGTATAAGGACAGCCGATTTAAGCCAGCCCCAGCATTTT